A few counts support the clone carrying this TCR beta chain. As it was prepared, the TCRbeta library received unique molecular identifiers. MiXCR, run by TCRdb on the PCR reads, gives a single entry per CDR3 protein. The repertoire holds approximately 490,000 distinct CDR3 sequences, with around 13% as singletons. V lost 1 base and J lost 7, with 20 bases in between. CDR3 length: 17 amino acids. Germline assignment: CDR1 SGHTA and CDR2 FQGTGA. The data were taken from a study of T-cell reconstitution after alpha-beta-depleted transplantation in children. The sample was PBMCs from the stem cell graft donor, taken from the stem cell graft. V is TRBV7-3 and J is TRBJ1-5; TRBD1 might be the D (5 bases). The sequence was collected from a human donor who donated a stem cell graft to a child with combined immunodeficiency. The CDR3 DNA follows: TGTGCCAGCAGCTTAAGGGGCGTGGAGGGGCTTGAACAGCCCCAGCATTTT. This encodes CASSLRGVEGLEQPQHF.